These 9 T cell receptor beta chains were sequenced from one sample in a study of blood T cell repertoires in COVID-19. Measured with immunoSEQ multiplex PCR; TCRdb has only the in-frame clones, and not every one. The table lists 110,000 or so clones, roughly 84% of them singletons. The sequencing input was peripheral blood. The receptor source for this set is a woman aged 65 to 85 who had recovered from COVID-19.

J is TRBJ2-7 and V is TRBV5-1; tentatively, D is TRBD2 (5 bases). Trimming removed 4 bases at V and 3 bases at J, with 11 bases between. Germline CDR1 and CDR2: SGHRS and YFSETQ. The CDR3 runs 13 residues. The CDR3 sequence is CASSRGSHYEQYF. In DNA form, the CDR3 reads TGCGCCAGCAGCCGAGGGTCTCACTACGAGCAGTACTTC.

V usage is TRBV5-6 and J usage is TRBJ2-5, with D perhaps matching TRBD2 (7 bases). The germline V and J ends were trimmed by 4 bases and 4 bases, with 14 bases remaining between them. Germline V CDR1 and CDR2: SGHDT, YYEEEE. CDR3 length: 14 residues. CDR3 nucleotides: TGTGCCAGCAGCGCAGGACTAGGGGGAGAGACCCAGTACTTC. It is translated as CASSAGLGGETQYF.

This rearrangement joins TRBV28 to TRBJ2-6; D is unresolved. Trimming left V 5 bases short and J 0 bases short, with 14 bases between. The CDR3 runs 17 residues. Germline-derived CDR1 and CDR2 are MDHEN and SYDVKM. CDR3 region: CASSLDTFYSGANVLTF. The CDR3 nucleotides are TGTGCCAGCAGTCTCGACACCTTTTACTCTGGGGCCAACGTCCTGACTTTC.

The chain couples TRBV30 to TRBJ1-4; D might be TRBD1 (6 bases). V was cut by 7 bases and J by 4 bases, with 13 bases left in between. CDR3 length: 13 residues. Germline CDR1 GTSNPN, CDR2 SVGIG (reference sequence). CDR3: CASPGQSNEKLFF. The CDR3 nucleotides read TGTGCCTCCCCGGGACAAAGTAATGAAAAACTGTTTTTT.

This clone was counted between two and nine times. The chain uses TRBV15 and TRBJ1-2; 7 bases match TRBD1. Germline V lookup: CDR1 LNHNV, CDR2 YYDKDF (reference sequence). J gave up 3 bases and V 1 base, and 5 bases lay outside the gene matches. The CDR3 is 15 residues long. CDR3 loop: CATSRAGGIDYGYTF. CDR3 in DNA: TGTGCCACCAGCAGAGCAGGGGGTATCGACTATGGCTACACCTTC.

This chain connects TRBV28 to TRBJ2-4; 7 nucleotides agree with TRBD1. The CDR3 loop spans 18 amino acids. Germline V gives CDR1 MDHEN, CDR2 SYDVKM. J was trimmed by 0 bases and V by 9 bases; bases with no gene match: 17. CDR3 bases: TGTGCCAGTAAAACCGGGACAGCGATCCCGCAAGCCAAAAACATTCAGTACTTC. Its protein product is CASKTGTAIPQAKNIQYF.

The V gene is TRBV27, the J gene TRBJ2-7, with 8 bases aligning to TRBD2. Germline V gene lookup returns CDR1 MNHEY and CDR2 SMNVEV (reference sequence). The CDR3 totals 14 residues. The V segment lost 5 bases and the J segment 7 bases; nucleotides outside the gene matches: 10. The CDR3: CASSRRGGAREQYF. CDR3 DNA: TGTGCCAGCAGTCGTCGGGGGGGCGCGAGGGAGCAGTACTTC.

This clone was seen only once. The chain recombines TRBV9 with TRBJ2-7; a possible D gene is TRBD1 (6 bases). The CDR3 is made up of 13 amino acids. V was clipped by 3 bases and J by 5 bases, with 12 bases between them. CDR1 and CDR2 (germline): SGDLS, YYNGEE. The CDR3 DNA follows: TGTGCCAGCAGCGCGACAGGTAGCAACGAGCAGTACTTC. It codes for CASSATGSNEQYF.

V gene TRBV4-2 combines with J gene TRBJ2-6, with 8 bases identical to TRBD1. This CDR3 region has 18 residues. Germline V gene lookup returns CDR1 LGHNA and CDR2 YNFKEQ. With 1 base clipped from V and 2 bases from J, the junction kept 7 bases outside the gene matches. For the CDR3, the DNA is TGTGCCAGCAGCCAAGGTCAGGGGGCGAAACCTGGGGCCAACGTCCTGACTTTC. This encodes CASSQGQGAKPGANVLTF.